This TCR beta chain was sequenced for a study of blood T cells in healthy people across ages. Study-level findings and limits: Conclusively comparing naive with antigen-experienced cells was impossible with unsorted PBMCs. Strongly correlated with naive T cell percentage was TCR beta diversity.

V shed 0 bases and J shed 7 bases, with 11 bases lying between them. Germline V gene sequence: CDR1 DFQATT, CDR2 SNEGSKA (reference sequence). The CDR3 extends over 13 amino acids. Researchers isolated at least 7 million PBMCs per sample. This clonotype was counted many times. Its antigen is unidentified. Primed by a sample-barcoded 5' primer and a J-beta primer mix, a second PCR proceeded for roughly 7 to 11 cycles. TCRdb re-called the 5' RACE reads through MiXCR, storing one row per CDR3 protein. The sample holds about 970,000 distinct CDR3 sequences, roughly half seen once. The material sequenced was blood. The receptor was derived from a woman aged 55-69 years in good health. The J gene is TRBJ2-3, the V gene TRBV20-1; D uncertain. CDR3 nucleotide sequence: TGCAGTGCTAGAGATCGCGCCCGGAATACGCAGTATTTT. Its protein product is CSARDRARNTQYF.